Detailed here is one T cell receptor beta chain. Its specificity is unknown. With 60 Vbeta and 13 Jbeta primers, the PCR was carried out. Assay used: immunoSEQ multiplex PCR; TCRdb lists only in-frame clones, some missing. The sample shows some 190,000 clones, 80% of them seen only once. The sample originates from a study of cytomegalovirus exposure and HLA in healthy donors. The overall study: A data release that came early held around 85 million unique TCRs from HLA-typed donors. The study's findings and limits: Being productive about 90% or about 30% of the time was typical of most TCR beta V segments in an earlier analysis. Later analysis indicated greater clonal expansion among HLA-associated TCR beta chains than among equally common other chains. Several top significant clusters appeared, in a later analysis, to be linked to common viral pathogens.

Germline CDR1 MNHNS, CDR2 SASEGT. V gave up 1 base and J gave up 10 bases, with 13 bases separating them. This CDR3 spans 13 amino acids. This TCR was recovered from a young woman in good health and CMV-seronegative. The chain recombines TRBV6-1 with TRBJ1-1; D is perhaps TRBD1 (6 bases). The sample consisted of PBMCs. The CDR3 sequence is CASSEGLGQRAFF. The DNA for the CDR3 is TGTGCCAGCAGTGAAGGTCTCGGACAGAGAGCTTTCTTT.